These 24 T cell receptor beta chains were all obtained from the same sample, sequenced in a study of T-cell memory formation after mild COVID-19. Using its own MiXCR run on the 5' RACE reads, TCRdb lists one record per CDR3 protein. In the table there are 120,000 to 150,000 distinct CDR3 sequences, 15% to 20% of which are singletons. Specimen: PBMCs or a T cell subset sorted from them (not recorded which). The receptors stem from an adult woman who had mild COVID-19 (a few samples of this study predate the infection). Cell type and time point are not known.

This clonotype came up a few times. V is TRBV5-1 and J is TRBJ2-3, with D perhaps TRBD2 (5 bases). V lost 0 bases, J lost 0 bases, and 14 bases lay in between. Germline CDR1 and CDR2: SGHRS and YFSETQ. The CDR3 contains 17 residues. The CDR3, as DNA: TGCGCCAGCAGCTTGGGGCTGACGGGGAGTAGCACAGATACGCAGTATTTT. It encodes CASSLGLTGSSTDTQYF.

The chain recombines TRBV5-5 with TRBJ2-7, with D perhaps TRBD1 (5 bases). The V end lost 5 bases, the J end lost 3 bases, and 12 bases lay between the germline ends. The germline gives CDR1 SGHKS, CDR2 YYEKEE (reference sequence). This CDR3 contains 13 residues. Written as DNA, the CDR3 is TGTGCCAGCAGAAAGAGACAGAGCTACGAGCAGTACTTC. It translates to CASRKRQSYEQYF.

V gene TRBV7-6 combines with J gene TRBJ1-1; no reliable D call. With 0 bases removed from V and 4 bases from J, the gap between germline ends came to 9 bases. The CDR3 sequence is 14 residues long. In germline, CDR1 is SGHVS, CDR2 FNYEAQ. For the CDR3, the DNA is TGTGCCAGCAGCTTAGCGGCAAGTAGCACTGAAGCTTTCTTT. This gives the protein CASSLAASSTEAFF.

This sequence joins TRBV25-1 and TRBJ1-2, with D uncertain. CDR1 MGHDK and CDR2 SYGVNS come from the germline V gene. Trimming took off 6 bases at V and 6 bases at J, with 17 bases between the two ends. The CDR3 runs to 14 residues. CDR3: CASSLSGVSHGYTF. As DNA, the CDR3 is TGTGCCAGCAGCCTAAGTGGGGTTAGCCATGGCTACACCTTC.

This clonotype showed up just a few times. The V gene is TRBV7-6, the J gene TRBJ2-3; D call uncertain. V was shortened by 5 bases and J by 4 bases, with 13 bases between the two germline ends. Germline values: CDR1 SGHVS, CDR2 FNYEAQ. The CDR3 loop spans 14 amino acids. The CDR3 bases are TGTGCCAGCAGCCCCACCCAGGTCGCAGATACGCAGTATTTT. As protein: CASSPTQVADTQYF.

This clonotype has more than one count but fewer than ten. The rearrangement uses TRBV6-5 and TRBJ2-1; TRBD1 aligns across 8 bases. Germline-derived CDR1 and CDR2 are MNHEY and SVGAGI. The trim removed 2 bases at V and 6 bases at J, leaving 9 bases unmatched. The length of the CDR3 is 16 residues. DNA for the CDR3: TGTGCCAGCAGTTACCTTAGGACAGGGATCCCCAATGAGCAGTTCTTC. Translating it yields CASSYLRTGIPNEQFF.

The chain is built from TRBV15 and TRBJ2-6; D gene uncertain. The CDR3 is 15 residues long. In germline, CDR1 is LNHNV, CDR2 YYDKDF (reference sequence). Trimming took 4 bases from V and 0 from J, leaving 7 bases between them. CDR3 protein: CATSIMSSGANVLTF. The CDR3 DNA reads as TGTGCCACCAGCATTATGAGCTCTGGGGCCAACGTCCTGACTTTC.

The genes are TRBV2 and TRBJ2-3; D unclear. CDR1 is SNHLY, CDR2 FYNNEI, per germline. The V end was cut by 3 bases, the J end by 3 bases, with 4 bases between. The CDR3 covers 12 residues. The CDR3 DNA sequence: TGTGCCAGCAGTGACGATACAGATACGCAGTATTTT. Translating it yields CASSDDTDTQYF.

The chain carries TRBV2 and TRBJ1-4; TRBD1 might be the D (6 bases). Trimming took off 5 bases at V and 6 bases at J, with 19 bases between the two ends. Germline V gene lookup returns CDR1 SNHLY and CDR2 FYNNEI. CDR3 length: 16 amino acids. The CDR3 protein is CASSRTVPRGDEKLFF. The DNA for the CDR3 is TGTGCCAGCAGTCGGACAGTCCCACGAGGGGATGAAAAACTGTTTTTT.

CDR3 nucleotide sequence: TGTGCCAGCAGCCTAGCCGCAGGGCAGGGCACAGATACGCAGTATTTT. It encodes CASSLAAGQGTDTQYF. The chain carries TRBV4-2 and TRBJ2-3; possible D gene TRBD1, 5 bases. Trimming took off 4 bases at V and 1 base at J, with 15 bases between the two ends. There are 16 residues in the CDR3. The germline V gene has CDR1 LGHNA and CDR2 YNFKEQ.

This clonotype has just a few counts. This chain links TRBV15 with TRBJ1-1, with 7 bases aligning to TRBD1. Germline CDR1 is LNHNV and CDR2 is YYDKDF (reference sequence). The CDR3 sequence is 14 residues long. J was trimmed by 0 bases and V by 3 bases; bases with no gene match: 1. The CDR3 region is CATSRDRLNTEAFF. CDR3 sequence (DNA): TGTGCCACCAGCAGGGACAGGTTGAACACTGAAGCTTTCTTT.

This clonotype was counted between two and nine times. The rearrangement uses TRBV12-5 and TRBJ2-1; 9 bases fit TRBD2. The CDR3 spans 17 residues. The germline V gene encodes CDR1 LGHNT and CDR2 FRNRAP. Trimming took 0 bases from V and 2 from J; bases not matched to a gene: 5. The CDR3 nucleotides are TGTGCTAGTGGTTTGGTACCTGGACTAGCGACCTACAATGAGCAGTTCTTC. Protein product: CASGLVPGLATYNEQFF.

The chain recombines TRBV7-2 with TRBJ2-2; no clear D. Germline CDR1 SGHTA, CDR2 FQGNSA. This CDR3 spans 13 amino acids. V was trimmed by 1 base and J by 6 bases, leaving 6 bases between them. DNA of the CDR3: TGTGCCAGCAGCTTAGTGCACCCCGGGGAGCTGTTTTTT. It encodes CASSLVHPGELFF. The full variable domain, completed using reference TRBV7-2 and TRBJ2-2, is GAGVSQSPSNKVTEKGKDVELRCDPISGHTALYWYRQSLGQGLEFLIYFQGNSAPDKSGLPSDRFSAERTGGSVSTLTIQRTQQEDSAVYLCASSLVHPGELFFGEGSRLTVL.

The genes are TRBV6-2 or TRBV6-3 and TRBJ2-2, with TRBD1 identical over 8 bases. The junction had 4 bases not matched to a gene; V was cut back by 9 bases and J by 1 base. The CDR3 totals 14 residues. Germline values: CDR1 MNHEY, CDR2 SVGEGT. CDR3 DNA: TGTGCCAGTCGGGGACAGGAGAACACCGGGGAGCTGTTTTTT. The encoded protein is CASRGQENTGELFF.

This sequence joins TRBV18 and TRBJ2-7; 8 nucleotides agree with TRBD1. CDR1 KGHSH and CDR2 LQKENI come from the germline V gene. V lost 1 base to trimming and J lost 3 bases; unmatched junction nucleotides: 8. The length of the CDR3 is 16 residues. CDR3 sequence reads: CASSPRGTGRIYEQYF. Written as DNA, the CDR3 is TGTGCCAGCTCACCACGAGGGACAGGACGAATCTACGAGCAGTACTTC. The full variable domain, completed using reference TRBV18 and TRBJ2-7, is NAGVMQNPRHLVRRRGQEARLRCSPMKGHSHVYWYRQLPEEGLKFMVYLQKENIIDESGMPKERFSAEFPKEGPSILRIQQVVRGDSAAYFCASSPRGTGRIYEQYFGPGTRLTVT.

This clonotype was counted between two and nine times. This sequence joins TRBV12-3 or TRBV12-4 and TRBJ2-3, with TRBD2 as a possible D gene (7 bases). V was cut by 6 bases and J by 4 bases, with 20 bases left in between. CDR3 size: 16 residues. CDR3 region: CASSHPSGGRSDTQYF. CDR3 sequence (DNA): TGTGCCAGCAGCCACCCCTCCGGGGGGCGATCAGATACGCAGTATTTT.

The chain combines TRBV12-3 or TRBV12-4 with TRBJ2-7; weak D call: TRBD1 (6 bases). Trimming pared 3 bases from V and 4 bases from J, leaving 19 bases between. CDR3 size: 16 residues. CDR3 region: CASSFGRSGASYEQYF. CDR3 in DNA: TGTGCCAGCAGTTTCGGGCGATCAGGGGCCTCGTACGAGCAGTACTTC.

The V and J genes are TRBV12-3 or TRBV12-4 and TRBJ2-1; 8 nucleotides agree with TRBD2. Losses at the gene ends were 5 bases for V and 8 bases for J; bases not matched to a gene: 8. This CDR3 has 14 amino acids. This CDR3 is CASSRGGDGYEQFF. DNA for the CDR3: TGTGCCAGCAGTCGGGGGGGCGATGGGTATGAGCAGTTCTTC.

This clonotype was seen a few times. The chain links TRBV6-6 to TRBJ2-7, with D unresolved. The CDR3 consists of 12 residues. Germline-derived CDR1 and CDR2 are MNHNY and SVGAGI (reference sequence). The germline V and J ends were trimmed by 2 bases and 3 bases, with 5 bases remaining between them. CDR3 DNA sequence: TGTGCCAGCAGTTACACTGGCTACGAGCAGTACTTC. It yields the protein CASSYTGYEQYF.

The table lists this clonotype with a few counts. V is TRBV30 and J is TRBJ1-1; 7 bases are shared with TRBD1. The junction had 10 bases not matched to a gene; V was cut back by 1 base and J by 5 bases. Germline lookup yields CDR1 GTSNPN and CDR2 SVGIG (reference sequence). This CDR3 is built from 15 residues. The CDR3 coding sequence is TGTGCCTGGAGTGAGGGGGCCGCGGCGGGGACTGAAGCTTTCTTT. Its protein product is CAWSEGAAAGTEAFF.

This chain links TRBV7-9 with TRBJ1-4; 7 positions match TRBD1. The CDR3 loop spans 18 amino acids. CDR1 SEHNR and CDR2 FQNEAQ come from the germline V gene (reference sequence). V trimming: 4 bases; J trimming: 0 bases; junction bases outside the gene matches: 11. The CDR3 DNA sequence: TGTGCCAGCAGCTCCCCCGGGACAGCCTTTGCAACTAATGAAAAACTGTTTTTT. It specifies CASSSPGTAFATNEKLFF.

This clonotype appeared many times. The chain links TRBV5-1 to TRBJ2-5, with D unresolved. This CDR3 is built from 15 residues. V was clipped by 0 bases and J by 5 bases, with 14 bases between them. Looked up from germline, CDR1 is SGHRS and CDR2 is YFSETQ. This CDR3 is CASSLVPGSTETQYF. The CDR3 DNA reads as TGCGCCAGCAGCTTGGTCCCGGGTTCCACGGAGACCCAGTACTTC. Looking up the rest from reference TRBV5-1 and TRBJ2-5 gives the full variable domain: KAGVTQTPRYLIKTRGQQVTLSCSPISGHRSVSWYQQTPGQGLQFLFEYFSETQRNKGNFPGRFSGRQFSNSRSEMNVSTLELGDSALYLCASSLVPGSTETQYFGPGTRLLVL.

This clonotype has just a few counts. The V gene is TRBV6-5, the J gene TRBJ2-3; possibly TRBD2 for D (5 bases). CDR1 and CDR2 from the germline V gene are MNHEY and SVGAGI. This CDR3 spans 14 amino acids. The CDR3 DNA is TGTGCGACTACCAAAGAGAGAGGTGCAGATACGCAGTATTTT. This codes for CATTKERGADTQYF.

This chain connects TRBV20-1 to TRBJ2-3; D gene unclear. The ends were cut back, 3 bases at V and 0 bases at J, with 7 bases in the middle. Looked up from germline, CDR1 is DFQATT and CDR2 is SNEGSKA (reference sequence). This CDR3 comprises 13 residues. CDR3 region: CSARMGSTDTQYF. The DNA for the CDR3 is TGCAGTGCTAGGATGGGCAGCACAGATACGCAGTATTTT.